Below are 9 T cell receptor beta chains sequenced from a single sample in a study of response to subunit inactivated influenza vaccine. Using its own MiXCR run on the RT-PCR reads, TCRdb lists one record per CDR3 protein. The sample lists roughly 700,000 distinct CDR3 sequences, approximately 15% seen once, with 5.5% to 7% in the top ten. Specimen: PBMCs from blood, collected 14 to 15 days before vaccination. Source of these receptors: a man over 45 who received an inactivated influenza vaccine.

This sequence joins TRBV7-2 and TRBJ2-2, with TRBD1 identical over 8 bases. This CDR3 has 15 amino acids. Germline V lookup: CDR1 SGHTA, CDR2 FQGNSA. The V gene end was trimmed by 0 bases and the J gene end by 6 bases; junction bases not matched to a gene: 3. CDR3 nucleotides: TGTGCCAGCAGCTTAGCCACAGGGGGTCCCGGGGAGCTGTTTTTT. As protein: CASSLATGGPGELFF.

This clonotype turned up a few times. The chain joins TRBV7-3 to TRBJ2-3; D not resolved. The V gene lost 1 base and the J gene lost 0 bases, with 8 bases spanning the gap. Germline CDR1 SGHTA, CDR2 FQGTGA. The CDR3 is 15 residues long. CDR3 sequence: CASSLIPDSTDTQYF. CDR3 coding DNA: TGTGCCAGCAGCTTAATTCCCGATAGCACAGATACGCAGTATTTT.

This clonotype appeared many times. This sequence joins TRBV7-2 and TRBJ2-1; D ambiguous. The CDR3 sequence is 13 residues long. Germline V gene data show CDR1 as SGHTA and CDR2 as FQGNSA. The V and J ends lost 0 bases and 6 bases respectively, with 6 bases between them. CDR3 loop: CASSLAWTNEQFF. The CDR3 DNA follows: TGTGCCAGCAGCTTAGCCTGGACCAATGAGCAGTTCTTC.

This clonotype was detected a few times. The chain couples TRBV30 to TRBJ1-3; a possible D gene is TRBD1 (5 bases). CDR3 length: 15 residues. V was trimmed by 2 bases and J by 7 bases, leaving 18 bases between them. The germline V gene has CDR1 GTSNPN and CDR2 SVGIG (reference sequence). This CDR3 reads CAWSPGGERWNTIYF. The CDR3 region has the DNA TGTGCCTGGAGTCCTGGGGGGGAGAGGTGGAACACCATATATTTT.

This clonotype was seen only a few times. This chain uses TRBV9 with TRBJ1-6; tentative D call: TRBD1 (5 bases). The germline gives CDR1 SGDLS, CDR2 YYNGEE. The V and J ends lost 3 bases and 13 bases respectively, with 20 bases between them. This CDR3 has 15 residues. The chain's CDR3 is CASSANPGLESPLHF. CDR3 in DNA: TGTGCCAGCAGCGCCAACCCAGGGTTAGAGAGTCCCCTCCACTTT.

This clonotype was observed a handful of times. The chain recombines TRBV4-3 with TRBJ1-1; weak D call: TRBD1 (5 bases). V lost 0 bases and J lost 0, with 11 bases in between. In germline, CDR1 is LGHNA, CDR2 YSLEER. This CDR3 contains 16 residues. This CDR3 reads CASSQEIWGMNTEAFF. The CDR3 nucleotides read TGCGCCAGCAGCCAAGAGATATGGGGCATGAACACTGAAGCTTTCTTT.

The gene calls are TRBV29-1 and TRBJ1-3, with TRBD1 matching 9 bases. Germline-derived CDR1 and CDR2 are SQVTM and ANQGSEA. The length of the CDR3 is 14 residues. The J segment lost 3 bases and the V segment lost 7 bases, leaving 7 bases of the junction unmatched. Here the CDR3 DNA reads TGCAGCGGCGAAACAGGGGGCGTTGGAAACACCATATATTTT. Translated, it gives CSGETGGVGNTIYF.

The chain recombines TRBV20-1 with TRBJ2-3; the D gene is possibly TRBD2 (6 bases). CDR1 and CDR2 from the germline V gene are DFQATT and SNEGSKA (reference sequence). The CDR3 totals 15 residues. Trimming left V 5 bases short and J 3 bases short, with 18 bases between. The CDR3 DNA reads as TGCAGTGCTCCGCGGGGCCTCGGAGGGACAGATACGCAGTATTTT. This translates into CSAPRGLGGTDTQYF.

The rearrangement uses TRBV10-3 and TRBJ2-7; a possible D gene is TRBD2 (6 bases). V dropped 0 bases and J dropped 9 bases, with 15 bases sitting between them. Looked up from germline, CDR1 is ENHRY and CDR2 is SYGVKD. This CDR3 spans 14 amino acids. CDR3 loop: CAISESTRGSRQYF. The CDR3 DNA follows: TGTGCCATCAGTGAGTCGACTCGGGGGTCACGGCAGTACTTC.